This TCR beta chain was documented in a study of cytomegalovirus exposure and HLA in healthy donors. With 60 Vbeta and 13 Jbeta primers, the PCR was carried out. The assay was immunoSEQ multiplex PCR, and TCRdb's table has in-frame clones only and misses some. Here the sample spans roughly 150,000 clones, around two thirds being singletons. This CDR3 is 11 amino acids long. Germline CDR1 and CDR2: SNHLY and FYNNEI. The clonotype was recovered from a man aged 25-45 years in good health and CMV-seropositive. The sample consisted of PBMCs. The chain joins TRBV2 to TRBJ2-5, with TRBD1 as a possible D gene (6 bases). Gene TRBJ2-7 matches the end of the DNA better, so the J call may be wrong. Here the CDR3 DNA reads TGTGCCAGCAGCAGGGGAGCCGAGCAGTACTTC. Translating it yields CASSRGAEQYF.